Described below is a single T cell receptor (beta chain) sequence and its context. Here immunoSEQ multiplex PCR was the method, and the copy in TCRdb shows in-frame clones only, minus some. This table holds 500,000 or so clones, roughly 87% found once. The age range of participants was about 18 to 89 years, with residence in approximately 25 US areas. The sample is drawn from a study of blood T cell repertoires in COVID-19. Germline CDR1 is LGHDT and CDR2 is YNNKEL (reference sequence). The CDR3 has 17 amino acids. The V gene end was trimmed by 4 bases and the J gene end by 7 bases; junction bases not matched to a gene: 12.

The clonotype was recovered from a woman aged 18-29 years who had recovered from COVID-19. This chain uses TRBV3-1 (or the pseudogene TRBV3-2) with TRBJ2-1, with 11 nucleotides matching TRBD2. The sequencing sample was made of PBMCs or T cells enriched from blood (not recorded which). In nucleotides, the CDR3 is TGTGCCAGCAGCCCCGATATTAGCGGGGGGGGTAGGAATGAGCAGTTCTTC. It specifies CASSPDISGGGRNEQFF.